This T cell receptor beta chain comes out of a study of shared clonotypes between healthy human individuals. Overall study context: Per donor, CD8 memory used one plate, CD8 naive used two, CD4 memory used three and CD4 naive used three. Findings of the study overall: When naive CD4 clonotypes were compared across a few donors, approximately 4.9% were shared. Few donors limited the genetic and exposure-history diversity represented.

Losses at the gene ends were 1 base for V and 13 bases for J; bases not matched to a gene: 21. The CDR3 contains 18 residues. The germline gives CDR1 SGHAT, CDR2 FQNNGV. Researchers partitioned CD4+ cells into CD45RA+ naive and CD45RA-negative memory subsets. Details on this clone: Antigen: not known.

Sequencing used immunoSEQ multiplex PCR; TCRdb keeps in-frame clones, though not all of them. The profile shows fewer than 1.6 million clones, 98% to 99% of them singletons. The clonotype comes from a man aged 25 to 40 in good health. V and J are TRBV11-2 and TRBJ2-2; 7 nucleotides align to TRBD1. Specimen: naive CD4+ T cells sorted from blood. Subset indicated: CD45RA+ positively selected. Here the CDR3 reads CASSLAVRRAGANRGLFF. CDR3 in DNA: TGTGCCAGCAGCTTAGCCGTTCGGCGGGCAGGAGCTAACAGGGGGCTGTTTTTT.